This is a list of T cell receptor beta chains from one sample in a study of response to subunit inactivated influenza vaccine. TCRdb re-called the RT-PCR reads with MiXCR, one entry per CDR3 protein. The sample carries around 250,000 distinct CDR3 sequences, 10% to 15% recorded once. The source material was non-naive T cells sorted from PBMCs, sampled less than 15 days before vaccination. The source of these receptors is a man aged 50-59 years who received an inactivated influenza vaccine. CDR3s include the opening cysteine and the closing phenylalanine or tryptophan. A D gene is named only where the DNA matches it firmly. Size is stated for part of the rows, as once, few or many counts, or as a class when the clone is expanded.

v_call,d_call,j_call,clone_size,cdr3_aa,cdr3_nt
TRBV6-2/TRBV6-3,-,TRBJ2-4,many,CASREPQGVQYF,TGTGCCAGCAGAGAACCTCAGGGTGTTCAGTACTTC
TRBV10-3,TRBD2,TRBJ2-5,-,CAISARGGGETQYF,TGTGCCATCAGTGCCCGGGGGGGAGGGGAGACCCAGTACTTC
TRBV2,-,TRBJ2-4,many,CASRVEGSKNIQYF,TGTGCCAGCAGGGTCGAGGGGAGCAAAAACATTCAGTACTTC
TRBV7-9,-,TRBJ1-2,few,CASSPWEGIHGYTF,TGTGCCAGCAGCCCCTGGGAGGGTATCCATGGCTACACCTTC
TRBV7-8,TRBD2,TRBJ2-7,-,CASSFAGGVYEQYF,TGTGCCAGCAGCTTTGCGGGGGGGGTCTACGAGCAGTACTTC
TRBV11-2,-,TRBJ2-1,many,CASSLGGLDEQFF,TGTGCCAGCAGCTTAGGGGGACTGGATGAGCAGTTCTTC
TRBV5-1,TRBD1,TRBJ1-4,many,CASSLVGTGGRNEKLFF,TGCGCCAGCAGCTTGGTTGGGACAGGGGGCAGAAATGAAAAACTGTTTTTT
TRBV4-2,TRBD1,TRBJ1-1,once,CASSQVTGTGGNTEAFF,TGTGCCAGCAGCCAAGTCACCGGGACAGGTGGAAACACTGAAGCTTTCTTT
TRBV4-2,TRBD1,TRBJ1-4,-,CASSQARGRVEKLFF,TGTGCCAGCAGCCAAGCGAGGGGGCGGGTTGAAAAACTGTTTTTT
TRBV6-1,TRBD1,TRBJ2-4,-,CASSRTGGGDIQYF,TGTGCCAGCAGCCGCACAGGGGGCGGTGACATTCAGTACTTC
TRBV7-2,-,TRBJ1-2,few,CASSFISTDYGYTF,TGTGCCAGCAGCTTTATCAGTACAGACTATGGCTACACCTTC
TRBV29-1,-,TRBJ2-7,few,CSVETGDVASSYEQYF,TGCAGCGTTGAAACCGGCGACGTGGCCAGCTCCTACGAGCAGTACTTC
TRBV20-1,TRBD2,TRBJ2-7,few,CSANDLAGTYEQYF,TGCAGTGCTAACGATCTAGCGGGGACCTACGAGCAGTACTTC
TRBV10-3,-,TRBJ2-5,-,CAISERFQETQYF,TGTGCCATCAGTGAGCGATTCCAAGAGACCCAGTACTTC
TRBV4-3,TRBD1,TRBJ2-7,-,CASSQGTGSRYEQYF,TGCGCCAGCAGCCAGGGGACAGGGTCCAGGTACGAGCAGTACTTC
TRBV18,-,TRBJ1-1,few,CASSPPTARNTEAFF,TGTGCCAGCTCACCACCGACCGCCCGGAACACTGAAGCTTTCTTT
TRBV5-1,-,TRBJ1-2,-,CASSPGTGYHYGYTF,TGCGCCAGCAGCCCGGGGACGGGTTACCACTATGGCTACACCTTC
TRBV15,-,TRBJ2-3,few,CATSRPRTDTQYF,TGTGCCACCAGCAGACCCCGTACAGATACGCAGTATTTT
TRBV11-2,-,TRBJ1-2,-,CASSLDGRTGRPHGSLIYGYTF,TGTGCCAGCAGCTTAGATGGTCGTACAGGGAGGCCGCACGGTTCTCTAATTTATGGCTACACCTTC
TRBV20-1,-,TRBJ1-2,many,CSARDLNYGYTF,TGCAGTGCTAGAGACCTTAACTATGGCTACACCTTC
TRBV7-3,TRBD1,TRBJ2-2,-,CASRLTQGTTGELFF,TGTGCCAGCAGGCTAACACAGGGGACCACCGGGGAGCTGTTTTTT
TRBV12-3/TRBV12-4,-,TRBJ1-1,few,CASSLKAGAWTEAFF,TGTGCCAGCAGTTTAAAGGCAGGGGCTTGGACTGAAGCTTTCTTT
TRBV6-2/TRBV6-3,-,TRBJ1-2,many,CASSLLTGHRVGYGYTF,TGTGCCAGCAGTTTGTTGACAGGCCACAGGGTTGGCTATGGCTACACCTTC
TRBV6-2/TRBV6-3,-,TRBJ1-1,-,CASSPPETEAFF,TGTGCCAGCAGTCCACCGGAGACTGAAGCTTTCTTT
TRBV12-3/TRBV12-4,-,TRBJ2-1,many,CASSPRLGQFF,TGTGCCAGCAGTCCCCGCCTCGGGCAGTTCTTC
TRBV11-2,-,TRBJ2-6,many,CASSGRSGANVLTF,TGTGCCAGCAGCGGACGGTCTGGGGCCAACGTCCTGACTTTC
TRBV4-3,TRBD2,TRBJ2-3,few,CASSRRLATDTQYF,TGCGCCAGCAGCCGGCGACTAGCAACAGATACGCAGTATTTT
TRBV10-3,-,TRBJ1-1,-,CAISESSRGRGNTEAFF,TGTGCCATCAGTGAGTCGTCTCGTGGCAGGGGGAACACTGAAGCTTTCTTT
TRBV12-3/TRBV12-4,TRBD1,TRBJ1-2,many,CASSRTGGGGYTF,TGTGCCAGCAGCAGGACAGGGGGCGGTGGCTACACCTTC
TRBV12-3/TRBV12-4,-,TRBJ1-2,few,CASSLGWGKNYGYTF,TGTGCCAGCAGTTTAGGGTGGGGGAAAAACTATGGCTACACCTTC
TRBV4-3,TRBD2,TRBJ2-4,many,CASSQDGPSGIKNIQYF,TGCGCCAGCAGCCAAGATGGACCTAGCGGGATCAAAAACATTCAGTACTTC
TRBV15,TRBD2,TRBJ2-5,-,CATRDGSGGAETQYF,TGTGCCACCAGGGATGGTAGCGGGGGGGCCGAGACCCAGTACTTC
TRBV4-3,-,TRBJ2-7,few,CASSRVQGNYEQYF,TGCGCCAGCAGCCGCGTACAGGGAAACTACGAGCAGTACTTC
TRBV27,-,TRBJ1-1,few,CASRIWAEGKVGNTEAFF,TGTGCCAGCAGAATATGGGCAGAAGGTAAGGTCGGAAACACTGAAGCTTTCTTT
TRBV20-1,-,TRBJ2-1,-,CSASRGRNEQFF,TGCAGTGCTAGTAGGGGTAGGAATGAGCAGTTCTTC
TRBV20-1,TRBD1,TRBJ1-2,many,CSAAGQADGYTF,TGCAGTGCGGCGGGACAGGCGGATGGCTACACCTTC
TRBV27,-,TRBJ2-7,many,CASSIQGTEQYF,TGTGCCAGCAGTATTCAGGGGACCGAGCAGTACTTC
TRBV5-1,TRBD2,TRBJ2-3,few,CASSGGLAGGPAHTDTQYF,TGCGCCAGCAGCGGGGGACTAGCGGGAGGCCCGGCCCACACAGATACGCAGTATTTT
TRBV3-1,TRBD1,TRBJ1-1,many,CASTVPSGQGVAEAFF,TGTGCCAGCACCGTTCCCTCGGGACAGGGAGTCGCGGAAGCTTTCTTT
TRBV12-3/TRBV12-4,-,TRBJ1-2,many,CASSLASGGGYTF,TGTGCCAGCAGTTTAGCATCGGGGGGTGGCTACACCTTC
TRBV7-2,TRBD1,TRBJ2-7,-,CASSPSSGGRGLGEQYF,TGTGCCAGCAGCCCTAGTTCAGGGGGCCGAGGCCTTGGAGAGCAGTACTTC
TRBV28,-,TRBJ1-2,many,CASSKLGGGYTF,TGTGCCAGCAGCAAATTGGGGGGTGGCTACACCTTC
TRBV20-1,-,TRBJ2-2,many,CSARDKKQSNTGELFF,TGCAGTGCTAGAGATAAGAAGCAGAGTAACACCGGGGAGCTGTTTTTT
TRBV9,-,TRBJ1-1,few,CASSVEAQGNTEAFF,TGTGCCAGCAGCGTAGAGGCACAGGGGAACACTGAAGCTTTCTTT